This T cell receptor (beta chain) stems from a study of graft-versus-host responses after intestinal transplantation. Study-level background: Transplants given to recipients were multivisceral, liver-intestinal, or isolated intestinal. Among the recipients, all got anti-thymocyte globulin induction and then tacrolimus and steroids for around 3 years.

With regard to this clone: Its antigen remains unknown.

TCRdb keeps only in-frame clones here, not all; method: immunoSEQ multiplex PCR. The data contain around 100,000 clones, about nine tenths of them singletons. Study conclusions and caveats: The recipient marrow held GvH clones, and some of them showed up first in ileum or blood.

The V gene's germline CDR1 is SGHVS and CDR2 FNYEAQ. V was shortened by 5 bases and J by 3 bases, with 14 bases between the two germline ends. The CDR3 length is 14 residues. This specimen consisted of unstimulated CD4+ T cells sorted from spleen or lymph node cells, obtained before transplant. The TCR was taken from a human donor who was the organ donor for an intestinal transplant. The chain uses TRBV7-6 and TRBJ2-7, with TRBD1 as a possible D gene (7 bases). CDR3 bases: TGTGCCAGCAGCCACAGGGGAGGATTCTACGAGCAGTACTTC. This gives the protein CASSHRGGFYEQYF.